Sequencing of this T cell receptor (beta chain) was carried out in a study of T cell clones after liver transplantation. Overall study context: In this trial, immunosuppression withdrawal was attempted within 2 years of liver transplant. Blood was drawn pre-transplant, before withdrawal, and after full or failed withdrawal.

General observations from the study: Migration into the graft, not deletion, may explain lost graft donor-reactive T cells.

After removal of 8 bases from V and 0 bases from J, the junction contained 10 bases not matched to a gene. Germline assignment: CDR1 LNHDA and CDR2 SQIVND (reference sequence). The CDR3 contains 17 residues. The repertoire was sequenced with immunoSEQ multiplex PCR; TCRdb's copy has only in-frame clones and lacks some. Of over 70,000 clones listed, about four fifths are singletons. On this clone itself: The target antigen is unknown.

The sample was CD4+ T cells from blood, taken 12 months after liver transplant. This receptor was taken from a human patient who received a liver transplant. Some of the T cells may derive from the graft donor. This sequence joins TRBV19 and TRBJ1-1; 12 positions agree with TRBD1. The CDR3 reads CASVYGTGGRMNTEAFF. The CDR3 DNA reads TGTGCCAGTGTTTATGGGACAGGGGGCCGCATGAACACTGAAGCTTTCTTT.